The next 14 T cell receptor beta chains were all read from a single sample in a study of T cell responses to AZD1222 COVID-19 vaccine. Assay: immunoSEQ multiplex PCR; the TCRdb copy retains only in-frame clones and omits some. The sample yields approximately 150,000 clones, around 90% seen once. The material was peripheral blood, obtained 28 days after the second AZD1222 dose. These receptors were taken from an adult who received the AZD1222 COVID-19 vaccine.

The CDR3 protein is CASSHEAPQPRNEQFF. The CDR3 nucleotides are TGCGCCAGCAGTCATGAGGCTCCCCAGCCTAGGAATGAGCAGTTCTTC. This chain links TRBV5-1 with TRBJ2-1; D is ambiguous. Trimming took off 5 bases at V and 7 bases at J, with 22 bases between the two ends. Germline-derived CDR1 and CDR2 are SGHRS and YFSETQ. The CDR3 extends over 16 amino acids.

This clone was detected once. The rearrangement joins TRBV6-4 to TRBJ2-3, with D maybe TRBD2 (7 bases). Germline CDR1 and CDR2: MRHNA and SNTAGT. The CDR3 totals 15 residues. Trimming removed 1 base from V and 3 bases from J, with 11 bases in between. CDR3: CASSDFGRGTDTQYF. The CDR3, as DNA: TGTGCCAGCAGTGACTTTGGGAGGGGGACAGATACGCAGTATTTT.

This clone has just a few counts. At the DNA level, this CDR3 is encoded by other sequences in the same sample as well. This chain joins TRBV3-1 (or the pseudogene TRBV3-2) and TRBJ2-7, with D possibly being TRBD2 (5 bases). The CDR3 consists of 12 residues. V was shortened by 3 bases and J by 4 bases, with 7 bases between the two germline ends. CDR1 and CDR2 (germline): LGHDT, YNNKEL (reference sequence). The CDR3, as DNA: TGTGCCAGCAGCCATCGCGGGTACGAGCAGTACTTC. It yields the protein CASSHRGYEQYF.

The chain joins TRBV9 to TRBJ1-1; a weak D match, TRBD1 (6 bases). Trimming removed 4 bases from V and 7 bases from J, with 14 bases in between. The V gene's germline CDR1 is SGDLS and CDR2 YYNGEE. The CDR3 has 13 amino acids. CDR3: CASSPQGGGEAFF. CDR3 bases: TGTGCCAGCAGCCCCCAAGGAGGGGGTGAAGCTTTCTTT.

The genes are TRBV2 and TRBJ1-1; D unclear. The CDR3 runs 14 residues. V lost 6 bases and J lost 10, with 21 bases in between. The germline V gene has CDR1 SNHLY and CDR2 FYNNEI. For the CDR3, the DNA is TGTGCCAGCAGCCCCACGGTTGGGCCTGTAGCAGCTTTCTTT. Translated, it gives CASSPTVGPVAAFF.

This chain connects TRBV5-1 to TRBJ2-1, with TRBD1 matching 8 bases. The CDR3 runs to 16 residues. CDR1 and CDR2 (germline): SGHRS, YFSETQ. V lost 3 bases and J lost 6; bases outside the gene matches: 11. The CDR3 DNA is TGCGCCAGCAGCTCAACCGGACAGGGCAGGAGCAATGAGCAGTTCTTC. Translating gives CASSSTGQGRSNEQFF.

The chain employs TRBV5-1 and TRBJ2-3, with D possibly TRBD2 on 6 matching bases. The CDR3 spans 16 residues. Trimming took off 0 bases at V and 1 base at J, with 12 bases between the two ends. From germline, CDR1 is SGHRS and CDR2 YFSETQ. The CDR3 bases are TGCGCCAGCAGCTTGGCAGCGGGCTTGGGCACAGATACGCAGTATTTT. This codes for CASSLAAGLGTDTQYF.

CDR3 sequence: CSVHSSGANVLTF. In DNA, the CDR3 is TGCAGCGTTCACAGCTCTGGGGCCAACGTCCTGACTTTC. The gene calls are TRBV29-1 and TRBJ2-6; D not resolved. From germline, CDR1 is SQVTM and CDR2 ANQGSEA. The CDR3 is 13 residues long. The V and J ends lost 5 bases and 0 bases respectively, with 5 bases between them.

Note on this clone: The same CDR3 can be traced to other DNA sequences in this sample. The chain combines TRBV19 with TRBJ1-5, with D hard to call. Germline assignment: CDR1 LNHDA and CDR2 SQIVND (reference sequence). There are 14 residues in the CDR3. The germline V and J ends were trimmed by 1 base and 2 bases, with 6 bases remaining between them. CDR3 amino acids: CASSIVGGNQPQHF. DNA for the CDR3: TGTGCCAGTAGTATAGTGGGAGGCAATCAGCCCCAGCATTTT.

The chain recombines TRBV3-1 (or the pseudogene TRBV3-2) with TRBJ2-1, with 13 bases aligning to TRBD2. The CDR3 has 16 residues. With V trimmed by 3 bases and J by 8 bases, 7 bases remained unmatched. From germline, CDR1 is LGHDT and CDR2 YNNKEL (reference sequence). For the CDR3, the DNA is TGTGCCAGCAGCCATGGACTAGCGGGAGCTGGGGATGAGCAGTTCTTC. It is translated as CASSHGLAGAGDEQFF.

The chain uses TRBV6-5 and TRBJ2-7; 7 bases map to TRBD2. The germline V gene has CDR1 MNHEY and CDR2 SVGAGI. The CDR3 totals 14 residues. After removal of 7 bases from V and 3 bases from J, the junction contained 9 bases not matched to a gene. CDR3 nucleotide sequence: TGTGCCAGCAAAACAACTAGCGCCAACTACGAGCAGTACTTC. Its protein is CASKTTSANYEQYF.

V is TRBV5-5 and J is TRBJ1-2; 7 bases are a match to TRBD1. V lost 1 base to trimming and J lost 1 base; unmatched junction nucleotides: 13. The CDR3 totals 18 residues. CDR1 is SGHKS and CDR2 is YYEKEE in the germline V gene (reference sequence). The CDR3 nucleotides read TGTGCCAGCAGCTTGCGTCAGGGGACAGTAATGTTTAACTATGGCTACACCTTC. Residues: CASSLRQGTVMFNYGYTF. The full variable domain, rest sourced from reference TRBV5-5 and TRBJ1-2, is DAGVTQSPTHLIKTRGQQVTLRCSPISGHKSVSWYQQVLGQGPQFIFQYYEKEERGRGNFPDRFSARQFPNYSSELNVNALLLGDSALYLCASSLRQGTVMFNYGYTFGSGTRLTVV.

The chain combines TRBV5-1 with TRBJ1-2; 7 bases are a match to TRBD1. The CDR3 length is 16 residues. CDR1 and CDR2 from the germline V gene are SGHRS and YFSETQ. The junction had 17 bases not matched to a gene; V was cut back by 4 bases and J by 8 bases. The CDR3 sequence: CASSLNPIRDSGGYTF. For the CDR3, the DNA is TGCGCCAGCAGCCTAAATCCGATTAGGGACAGTGGAGGCTACACCTTC.

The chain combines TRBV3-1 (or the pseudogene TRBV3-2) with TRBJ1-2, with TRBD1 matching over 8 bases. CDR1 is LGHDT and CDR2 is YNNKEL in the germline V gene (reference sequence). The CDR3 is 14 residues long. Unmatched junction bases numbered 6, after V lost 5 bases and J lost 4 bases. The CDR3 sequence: CASSMQGAGYGYTF. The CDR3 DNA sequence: TGTGCCAGCAGCATGCAGGGGGCCGGCTATGGCTACACCTTC.